At least ten counts were recorded for the clone carrying this T cell receptor (beta chain). Its antigen is undetermined. This sample is part of a study of CD8 T cells in ankylosing spondylitis. Making the TCR beta libraries involved quantitative 5'-RACE with molecular barcodes. TCRdb recomputed calls from the 5' RACE reads with MiXCR, one row per CDR3 protein. This sample has fewer than 250,000 distinct CDR3 sequences; about 10% occur once, and the top ten carry over 20%. The V and J ends lost 0 bases and 6 bases, in that order; junction bases with no gene match: 5. The CDR3 consists of 15 residues. CDR1 and CDR2 from the germline V gene are MNHEY and SVGAGI. Findings of the study overall: Earlier literature documents some of the motif variants in reactive arthritis synovial fluid and blood. Relatively rare in peripheral blood, disease-linked clones were also CD8+. There was a TCR beta motif, made of fewer than 10 highly homologous variants, that appeared characteristic of ankylosing spondylitis blood.

J is TRBJ1-2 and V is TRBV6-5, with 9 positions matching TRBD1. The TCR was taken from a male donor with ankylosing spondylitis or in good health (not recorded which). The sequenced material came from blood, either unsorted or a sorted T cell fraction (not recorded which). CDR3 region: CASSYSTGGRDGYTF. The CDR3 DNA sequence: TGTGCCAGCAGTTACTCGACAGGGGGTAGGGATGGCTACACCTTC.